The TCR beta chain described here comes from a study of blood T cell repertoires in COVID-19. Trimming took 3 bases from V and 7 from J, leaving 12 bases between them. In germline, CDR1 is KGHSH, CDR2 LQKENI. This CDR3 spans 14 amino acids. Assay used: immunoSEQ multiplex PCR; TCRdb lists only in-frame clones, some missing. The sample has about 270,000 clones, 75% to 90% seen once. The sample comprised PBMCs or T cells enriched from blood (not recorded which). This TCR was recovered from a woman between 18 and 29 years old who had recovered from COVID-19. This chain connects TRBV18 to TRBJ1-4; D possibly corresponds to TRBD1 (5 bases). The CDR3 sequence is CASSPGPLGEKLFF. In DNA form, the CDR3 reads TGTGCCAGCTCACCGGGGCCTCTGGGTGAAAAACTGTTTTTT.